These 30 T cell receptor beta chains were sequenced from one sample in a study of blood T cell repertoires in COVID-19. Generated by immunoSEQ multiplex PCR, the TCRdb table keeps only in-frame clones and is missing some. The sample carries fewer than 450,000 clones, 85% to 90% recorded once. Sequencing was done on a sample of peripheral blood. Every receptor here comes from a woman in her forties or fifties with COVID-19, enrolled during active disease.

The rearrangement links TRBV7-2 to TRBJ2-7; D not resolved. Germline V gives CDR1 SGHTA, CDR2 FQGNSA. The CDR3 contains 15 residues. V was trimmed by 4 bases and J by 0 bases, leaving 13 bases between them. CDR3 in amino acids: CASSSELRSSYEQYF. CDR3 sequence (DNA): TGTGCCAGCAGCTCCGAGCTGAGAAGCTCCTACGAGCAGTACTTC. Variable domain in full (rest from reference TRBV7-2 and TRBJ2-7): GAGVSQSPSNKVTEKGKDVELRCDPISGHTALYWYRQSLGQGLEFLIYFQGNSAPDKSGLPSDRFSAERTGGSVSTLTIQRTQQEDSAVYLCASSSELRSSYEQYFGPGTRLTVT.

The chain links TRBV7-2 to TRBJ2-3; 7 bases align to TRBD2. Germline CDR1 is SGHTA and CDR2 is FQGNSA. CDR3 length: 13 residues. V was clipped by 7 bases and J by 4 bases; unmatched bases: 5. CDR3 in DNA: TGTGCCAGCACGGGGAGGGCCCCAGATACGCAGTATTTT. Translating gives CASTGRAPDTQYF.

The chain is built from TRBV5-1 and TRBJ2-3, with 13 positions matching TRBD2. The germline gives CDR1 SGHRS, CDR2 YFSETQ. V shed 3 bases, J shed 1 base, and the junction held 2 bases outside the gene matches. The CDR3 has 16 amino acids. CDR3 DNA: TGCGCCAGCAGCTCGGGACTAGCGGGGCGCACAGATACGCAGTATTTT. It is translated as CASSSGLAGRTDTQYF.

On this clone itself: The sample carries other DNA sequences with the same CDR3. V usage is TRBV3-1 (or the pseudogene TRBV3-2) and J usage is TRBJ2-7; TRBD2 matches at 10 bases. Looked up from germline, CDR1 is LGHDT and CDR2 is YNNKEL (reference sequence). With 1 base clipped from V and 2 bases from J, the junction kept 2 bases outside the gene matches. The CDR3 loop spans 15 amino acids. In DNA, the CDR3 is TGTGCCAGCAGCCAAGGGCTAGCGGGAGCCTACGAGCAGTACTTC. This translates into CASSQGLAGAYEQYF.

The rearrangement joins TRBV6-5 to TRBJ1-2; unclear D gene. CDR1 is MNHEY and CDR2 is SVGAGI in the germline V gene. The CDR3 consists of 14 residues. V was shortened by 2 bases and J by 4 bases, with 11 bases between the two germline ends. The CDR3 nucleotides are TGTGCCAGCAGTTACGGAGGTATTGGCTATGGCTACACCTTC. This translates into CASSYGGIGYGYTF.

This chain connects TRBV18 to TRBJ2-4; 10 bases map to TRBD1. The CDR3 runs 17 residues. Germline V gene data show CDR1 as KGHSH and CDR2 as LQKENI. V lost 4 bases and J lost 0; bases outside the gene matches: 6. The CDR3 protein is CASSLGTGALAKNIQYF. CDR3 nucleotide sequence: TGTGCCAGCTCACTCGGGACAGGGGCACTAGCCAAAAACATTCAGTACTTC. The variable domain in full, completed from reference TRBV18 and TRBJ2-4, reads NAGVMQNPRHLVRRRGQEARLRCSPMKGHSHVYWYRQLPEEGLKFMVYLQKENIIDESGMPKERFSAEFPKEGPSILRIQQVVRGDSAAYFCASSLGTGALAKNIQYFGAGTRLSVL.

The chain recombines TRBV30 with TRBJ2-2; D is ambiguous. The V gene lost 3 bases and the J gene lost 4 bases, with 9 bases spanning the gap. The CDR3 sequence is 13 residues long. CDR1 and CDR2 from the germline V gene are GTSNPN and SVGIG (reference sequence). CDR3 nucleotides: TGTGCCTGGAGAAGCAGGTTCACCGGGGAGCTGTTTTTT. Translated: CAWRSRFTGELFF.

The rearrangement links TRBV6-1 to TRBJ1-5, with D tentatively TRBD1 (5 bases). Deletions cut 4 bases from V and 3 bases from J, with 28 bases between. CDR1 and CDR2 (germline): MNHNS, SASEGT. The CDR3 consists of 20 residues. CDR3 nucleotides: TGTGCCAGCAGTGCACGAGGTTCGGGACTACTACACTCCGTCAATCAGCCCCAGCATTTT. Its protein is CASSARGSGLLHSVNQPQHF.

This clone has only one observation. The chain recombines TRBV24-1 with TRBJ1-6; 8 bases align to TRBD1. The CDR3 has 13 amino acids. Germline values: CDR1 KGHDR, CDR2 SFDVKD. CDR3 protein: CAPLWTGNSPLHF. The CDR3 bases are TGTGCACCATTATGGACAGGGAATTCACCCCTCCACTTT.

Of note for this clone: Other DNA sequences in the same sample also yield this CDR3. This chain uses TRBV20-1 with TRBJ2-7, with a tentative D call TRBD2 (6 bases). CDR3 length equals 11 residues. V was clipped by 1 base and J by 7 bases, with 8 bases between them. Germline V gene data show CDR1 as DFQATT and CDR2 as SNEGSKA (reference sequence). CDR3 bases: TGCAGTGCTAGAGGGGGAGGAGAGCAGTACTTC. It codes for CSARGGGEQYF.

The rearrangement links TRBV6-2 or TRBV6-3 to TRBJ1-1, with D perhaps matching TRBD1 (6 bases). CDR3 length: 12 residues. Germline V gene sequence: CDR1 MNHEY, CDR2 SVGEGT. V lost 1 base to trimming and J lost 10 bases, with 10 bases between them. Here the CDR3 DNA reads TGTGCCAGCAGTTACTTGGGGGCCGGAGCTTTCTTT. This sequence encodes CASSYLGAGAFF.

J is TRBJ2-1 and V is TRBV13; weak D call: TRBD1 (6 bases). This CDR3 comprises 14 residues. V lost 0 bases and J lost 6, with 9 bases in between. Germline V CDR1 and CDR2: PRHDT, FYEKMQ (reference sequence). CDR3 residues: CASSLGHRANEQFF. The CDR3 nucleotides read TGTGCCAGCAGCTTAGGCCACAGGGCCAATGAGCAGTTCTTC.

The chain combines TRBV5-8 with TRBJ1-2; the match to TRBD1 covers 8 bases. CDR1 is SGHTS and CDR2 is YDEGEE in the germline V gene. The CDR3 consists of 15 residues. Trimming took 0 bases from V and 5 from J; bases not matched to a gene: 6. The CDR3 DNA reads TGTGCCAGCAGCTTGGCCGGACAGGGAGTTTATGGCTACACCTTC. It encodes CASSLAGQGVYGYTF.

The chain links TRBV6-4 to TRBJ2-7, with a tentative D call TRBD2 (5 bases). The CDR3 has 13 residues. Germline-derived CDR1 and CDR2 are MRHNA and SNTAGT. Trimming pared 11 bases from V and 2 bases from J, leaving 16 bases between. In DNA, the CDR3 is TGTGCCGGAGACCGGGATGATCCCTACGAGCAGTACTTC. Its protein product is CAGDRDDPYEQYF.

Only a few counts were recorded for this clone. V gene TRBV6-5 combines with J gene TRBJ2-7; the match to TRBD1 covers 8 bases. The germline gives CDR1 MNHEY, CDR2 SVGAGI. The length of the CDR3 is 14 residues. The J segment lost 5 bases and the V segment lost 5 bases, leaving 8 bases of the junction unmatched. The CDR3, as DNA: TGTGCCAGCAGTCCATCGACAGGGGTGGACGAGCAGTACTTC. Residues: CASSPSTGVDEQYF.

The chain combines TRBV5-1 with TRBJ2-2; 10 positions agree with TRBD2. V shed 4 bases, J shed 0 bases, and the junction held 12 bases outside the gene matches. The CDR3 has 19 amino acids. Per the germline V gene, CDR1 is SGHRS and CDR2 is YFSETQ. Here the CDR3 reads CASSPRTSGPRTNTGELFF. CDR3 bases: TGCGCCAGCAGCCCCCGGACTAGCGGACCAAGGACGAACACCGGGGAGCTGTTTTTT.

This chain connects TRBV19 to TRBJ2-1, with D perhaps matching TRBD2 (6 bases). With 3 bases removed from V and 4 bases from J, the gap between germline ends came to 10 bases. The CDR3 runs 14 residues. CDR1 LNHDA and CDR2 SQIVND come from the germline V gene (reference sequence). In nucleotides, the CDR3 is TGTGCCAGTAGTATGCGTGGGGGGTACAATGAGCAGTTCTTC. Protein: CASSMRGGYNEQFF.

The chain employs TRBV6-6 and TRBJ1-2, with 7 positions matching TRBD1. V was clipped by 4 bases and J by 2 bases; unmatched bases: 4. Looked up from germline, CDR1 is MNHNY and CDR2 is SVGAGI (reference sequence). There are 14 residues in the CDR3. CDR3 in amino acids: CASSWDSGNYGYTF. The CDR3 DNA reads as TGTGCCAGCAGTTGGGACAGTGGCAACTATGGCTACACCTTC.

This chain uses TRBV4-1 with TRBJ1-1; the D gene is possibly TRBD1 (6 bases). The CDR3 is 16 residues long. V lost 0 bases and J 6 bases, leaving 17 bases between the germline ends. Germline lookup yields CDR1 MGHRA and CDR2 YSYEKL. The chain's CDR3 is CASSQEKAGVVAEAFF. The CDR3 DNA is TGCGCCAGCAGCCAAGAGAAAGCAGGGGTTGTCGCTGAAGCTTTCTTT.

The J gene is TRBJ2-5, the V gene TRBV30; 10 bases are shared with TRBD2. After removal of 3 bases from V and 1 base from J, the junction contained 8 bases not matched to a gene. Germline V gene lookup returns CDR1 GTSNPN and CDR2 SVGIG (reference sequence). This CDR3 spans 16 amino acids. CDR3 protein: CAWSQTSGTRQETQYF. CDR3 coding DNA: TGTGCCTGGAGCCAAACTAGCGGGACACGCCAAGAGACCCAGTACTTC.

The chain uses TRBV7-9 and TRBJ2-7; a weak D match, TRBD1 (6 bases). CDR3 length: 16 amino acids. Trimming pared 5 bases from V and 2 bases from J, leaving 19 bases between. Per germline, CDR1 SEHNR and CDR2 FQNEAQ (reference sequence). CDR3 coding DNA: TGTGCCAGCAGCCTTGGGTCCGGGACAAATACCTACGAGCAGTACTTC. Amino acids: CASSLGSGTNTYEQYF.

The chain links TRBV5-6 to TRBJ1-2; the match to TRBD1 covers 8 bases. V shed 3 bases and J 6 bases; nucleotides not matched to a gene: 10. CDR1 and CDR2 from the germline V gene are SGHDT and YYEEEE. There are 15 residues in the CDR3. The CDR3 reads CASSSIRTGSDGYTF. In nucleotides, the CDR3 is TGTGCCAGCAGCTCCATAAGGACAGGGTCTGATGGCTACACCTTC.

CDR3: CASSVAGGRNEQFF. For the CDR3, the DNA is TGTGCCAGTAGTGTAGCGGGAGGAAGAAATGAGCAGTTCTTC. The rearrangement uses TRBV19 and TRBJ2-1, with 10 bases identical to TRBD2. Germline assignment: CDR1 LNHDA and CDR2 SQIVND (reference sequence). This CDR3 comprises 14 residues. V trimming: 5 bases; J trimming: 7 bases; junction bases outside the gene matches: 5.

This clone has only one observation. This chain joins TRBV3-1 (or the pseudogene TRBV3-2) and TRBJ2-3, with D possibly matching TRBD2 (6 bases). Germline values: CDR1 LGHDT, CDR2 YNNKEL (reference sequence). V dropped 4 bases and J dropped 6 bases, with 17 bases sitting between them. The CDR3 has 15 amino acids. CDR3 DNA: TGTGCCAGCAGCCCCGGGACTGCCCCCACGGATACGCAGTATTTT. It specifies CASSPGTAPTDTQYF.

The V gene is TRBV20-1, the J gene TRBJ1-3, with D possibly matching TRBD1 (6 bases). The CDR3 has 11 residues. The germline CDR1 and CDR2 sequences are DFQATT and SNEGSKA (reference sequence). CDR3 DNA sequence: TGCGGGGGCGGATCTGGAAACACCATATATTTT. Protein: CGGGSGNTIYF.

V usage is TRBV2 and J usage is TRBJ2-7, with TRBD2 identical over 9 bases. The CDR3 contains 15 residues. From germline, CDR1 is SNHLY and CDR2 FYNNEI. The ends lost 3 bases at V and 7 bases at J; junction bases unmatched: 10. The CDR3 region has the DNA TGTGCCAGCAGTGAGAAGGGTAGCGGGAGAAGTGAGCAGTACTTC. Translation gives CASSEKGSGRSEQYF.

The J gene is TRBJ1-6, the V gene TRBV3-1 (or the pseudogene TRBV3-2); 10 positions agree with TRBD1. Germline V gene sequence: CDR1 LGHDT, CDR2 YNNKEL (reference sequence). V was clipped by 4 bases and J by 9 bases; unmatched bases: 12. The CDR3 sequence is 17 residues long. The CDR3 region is CASSLQGGTGARSPLHF. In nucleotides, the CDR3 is TGTGCCAGCAGCCTCCAAGGTGGGACAGGGGCACGTTCACCCCTCCACTTT.

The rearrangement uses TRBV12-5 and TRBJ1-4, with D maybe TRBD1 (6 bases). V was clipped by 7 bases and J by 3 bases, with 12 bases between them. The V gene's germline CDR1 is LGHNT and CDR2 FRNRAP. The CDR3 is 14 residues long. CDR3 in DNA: TGTGCTAGTGCCCAGGGGATAGCTAATGAAAAACTGTTTTTT. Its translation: CASAQGIANEKLFF. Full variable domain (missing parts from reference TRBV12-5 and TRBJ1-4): DARVTQTPRHKVTEMGQEVTMRCQPILGHNTVFWYRQTMMQGLELLAYFRNRAPLDDSGMPKDRFSAEMPDATLATLKIQPSEPRDSAVYFCASAQGIANEKLFFGSGTQLSVL.

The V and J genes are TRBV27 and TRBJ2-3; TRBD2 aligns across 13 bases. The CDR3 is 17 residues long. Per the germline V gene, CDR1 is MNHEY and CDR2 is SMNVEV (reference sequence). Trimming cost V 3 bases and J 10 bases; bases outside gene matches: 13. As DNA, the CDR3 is TGTGCCAGCAGTTTGGGACTAGCGGGGACCACAATCTACGCGCAGTATTTT. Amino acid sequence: CASSLGLAGTTIYAQYF.

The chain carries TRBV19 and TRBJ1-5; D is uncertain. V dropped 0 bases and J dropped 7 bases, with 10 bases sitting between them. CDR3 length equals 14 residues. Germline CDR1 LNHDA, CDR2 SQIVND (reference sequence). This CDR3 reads CASSIEVPGQPQHF. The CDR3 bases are TGTGCCAGTAGTATAGAGGTACCCGGGCAGCCCCAGCATTTT.